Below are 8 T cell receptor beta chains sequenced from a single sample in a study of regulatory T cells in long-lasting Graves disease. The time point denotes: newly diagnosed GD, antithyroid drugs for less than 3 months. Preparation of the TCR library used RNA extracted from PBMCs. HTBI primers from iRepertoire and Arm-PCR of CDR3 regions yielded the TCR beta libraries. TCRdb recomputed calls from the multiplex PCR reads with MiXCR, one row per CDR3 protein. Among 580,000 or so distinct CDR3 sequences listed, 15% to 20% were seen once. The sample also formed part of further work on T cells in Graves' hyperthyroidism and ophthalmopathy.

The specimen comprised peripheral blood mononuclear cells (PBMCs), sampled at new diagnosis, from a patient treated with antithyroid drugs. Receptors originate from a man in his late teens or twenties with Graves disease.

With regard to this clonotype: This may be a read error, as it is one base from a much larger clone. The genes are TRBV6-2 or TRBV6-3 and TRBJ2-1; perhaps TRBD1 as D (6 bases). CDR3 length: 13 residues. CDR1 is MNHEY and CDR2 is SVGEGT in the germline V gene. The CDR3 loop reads CASSPGQLVERFF. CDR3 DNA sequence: TGTGCCAGCAGCCCCGGACAGTTGGTTGAGCGGTTCTTC.

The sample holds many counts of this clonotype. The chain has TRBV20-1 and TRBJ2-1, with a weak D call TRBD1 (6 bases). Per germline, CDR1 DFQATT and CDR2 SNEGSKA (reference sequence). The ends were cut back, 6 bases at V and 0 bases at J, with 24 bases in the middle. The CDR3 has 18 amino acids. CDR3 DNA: TGCAGTGCGGAGAGCTCTGGCAGACAGGCGAGCTCCTACAATGAGCAGTTCTTC. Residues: CSAESSGRQASSYNEQFF.

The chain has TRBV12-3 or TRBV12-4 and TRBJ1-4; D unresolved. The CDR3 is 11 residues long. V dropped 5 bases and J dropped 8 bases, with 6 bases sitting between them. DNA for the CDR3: TGTGCCAGCAGTCGTCGGGAAAAACTGTTTTTT. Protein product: CASSRREKLFF.

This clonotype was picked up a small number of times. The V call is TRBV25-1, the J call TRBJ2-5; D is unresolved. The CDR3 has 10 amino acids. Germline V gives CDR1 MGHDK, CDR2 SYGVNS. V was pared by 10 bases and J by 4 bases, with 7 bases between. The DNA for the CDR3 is TGTGCCACCGAGGCAGAGACCCAGTACTTC. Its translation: CATEAETQYF.

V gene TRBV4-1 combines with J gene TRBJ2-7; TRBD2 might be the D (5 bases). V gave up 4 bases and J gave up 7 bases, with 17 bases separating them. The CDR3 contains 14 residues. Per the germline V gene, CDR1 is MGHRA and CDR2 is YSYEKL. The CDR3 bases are TGCGCCAGCAGCCCGGAGGTGGCACAACGGGAGCAGTACTTC. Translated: CASSPEVAQREQYF.

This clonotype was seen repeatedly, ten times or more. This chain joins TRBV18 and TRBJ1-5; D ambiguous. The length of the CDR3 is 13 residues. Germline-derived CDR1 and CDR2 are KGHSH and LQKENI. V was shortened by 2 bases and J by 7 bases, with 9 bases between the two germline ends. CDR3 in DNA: TGTGCCAGCTCACCAGGGAAGGAGCAGCCCCAGCATTTT. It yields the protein CASSPGKEQPQHF.

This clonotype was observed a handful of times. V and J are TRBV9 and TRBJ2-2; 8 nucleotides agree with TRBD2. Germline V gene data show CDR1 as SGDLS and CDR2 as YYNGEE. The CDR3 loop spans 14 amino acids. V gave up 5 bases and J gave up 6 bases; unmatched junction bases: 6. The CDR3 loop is CASRVAGGSGELFF. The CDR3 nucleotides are TGTGCCAGCAGGGTGGCGGGAGGCTCCGGGGAGCTGTTTTTT.

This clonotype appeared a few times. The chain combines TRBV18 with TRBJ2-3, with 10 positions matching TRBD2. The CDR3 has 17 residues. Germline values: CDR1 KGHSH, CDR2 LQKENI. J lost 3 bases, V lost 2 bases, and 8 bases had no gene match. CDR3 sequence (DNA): TGTGCCAGCTCACCATCAGGGGCTAGCGGGAGAACAGATACGCAGTATTTT. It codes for CASSPSGASGRTDTQYF.